This TCR beta chain was observed in a study of shared clonotypes between healthy human individuals. The V end lost 2 bases, the J end lost 4 bases, and 19 bases lay between the germline ends. The CDR3 is 16 amino acids. CD45RO-negative, CCR7-positively selected cells formed the naive CD8 fraction, excluding terminally differentiated effector memory CD45RA+ cells. As regards this clone: Its antigen is as yet unknown.

In the original analysis: ImmunoSEQ sequences covered only the junction and lacked quality scores; filtering therefore differed. Profiling relied on immunoSEQ multiplex PCR, and the TCRdb table lists in-frame clones only, not all of them. V and J calls plus clone size are reproduced from that table; the DNA served to infer D and trimming. The data contain millions of clones, roughly 95% of them singletons. General observations from the study: The generation probabilities recorded for non-shared clonotypes fell below those of clonotypes shared by all four donors.

This clonotype originated in a man aged 18 to 29 in good health. J is TRBJ2-7 and V is TRBV5-3, with D perhaps TRBD1 (5 bases). TRBV5-3 has ORF status, its function being uncertain. What was sequenced was naive CD8+ T cells sorted from blood. The CDR3 sequence is CARSFLCKQGKYEQYF. DNA for the CDR3: TGTGCCAGAAGCTTCCTTTGCAAGCAGGGTAAATACGAGCAGTACTTC.